The clone carrying this T cell receptor beta chain was found many times. Its cognate antigen is unknown. The ends were cut back, 2 bases at V and 1 base at J, with 17 bases in the middle. The length of the CDR3 is 17 residues. These data are taken from a study of T cell repertoires in cytomegalovirus infection. Study overall: Recently identified HLA-C-restricted CMV epitopes were among the peptides used. CMV infection together with matching HLA type was indicated by public TCR beta signatures. The study's findings and limits: Cumulative frequency of public TCR beta families picked out carriers of CMV plus the relevant HLA. Within the response measured ex vivo, HLA-C-restricted CMV-specific TCR beta clonotypes were dominant.

TCRdb passed the reads through MiXCR, listing each CDR3 protein once. Of around 900,000 distinct CDR3 sequences listed, around 29% are singletons. This material consisted of cultured CD8+ T cells from PBMCs, taken from culture after CMV antigen stimulation. The sequence derives from a human donor in good health (CMV status not recorded). Some clones in this sample may be carry-over from other donors' samples. This chain connects TRBV12-3 or TRBV12-4 to TRBJ2-5; tentative D call: TRBD1 (6 bases). CDR3 coding DNA: TGTGCCAGCAGTTTATCATCCTTGGGGGCGTTCCAAGAGACCCAGTACTTC. The encoded protein is CASSLSSLGAFQETQYF.